This TCR beta chain was sequenced during a study of cytomegalovirus exposure and HLA in healthy donors. For this clone: Its antigen is not identified.

CDR3 size: 21 residues. Trimming at V came to 4 bases and at J to 0 bases, leaving 15 bases not matched to a gene. Germline lookup yields CDR1 WNHNN and CDR2 SYGVQD (reference sequence). PCR was performed using 60 Vbeta and 13 Jbeta primers. In the source study's methods: About 9.9 million shared chains were among approximately 80 million unique TCR beta chains counted in a later analysis. Clones were read by immunoSEQ multiplex PCR, and TCRdb kept only the in-frame ones, dropping some. The V and J calls and the clone size are those of that table, but D and trimming were determined from the DNA. Among some 93,000 clones, 78% were seen once, and the ten largest hold approximately 3.3%. Study-level results: Rare TCR sequences predominated, though certain public TCRs were found in many donors.

The sequence derives from a middle-aged woman in good health and CMV-seronegative. The rearrangement links TRBV10-1 to TRBJ2-3, with TRBD2 matching 14 bases. The source material was PBMCs. CDR3 sequence: CASSGLGEGLAGEGSTDTQYF. CDR3 sequence (DNA): TGCGCCAGCAGTGGATTAGGGGAGGGACTAGCGGGAGAGGGGAGCACAGATACGCAGTATTTT.